This T cell receptor beta chain was observed in a study of cytomegalovirus exposure and HLA in healthy donors. General study findings and limits: Many donors carried some public TCRs, although rarity characterized most TCR sequences.

Concerning this clone: What it binds is unknown.

CDR1 is SGHTA, CDR2 FQGNSA, per germline. V lost 5 bases and J lost 6; bases outside the gene matches: 7. The CDR3 is 15 residues long. PCR used 60 Vbeta primers and 13 Jbeta primers. Per the original data handling: Among the unique TCR beta chains that a later analysis counted, around 72 million in all, approximately 12 million were shared. The method was immunoSEQ multiplex PCR; TCRdb's version includes in-frame clones alone and lacks a portion of them. V and J calls and clone size follow that table, whereas D and trimming were derived from the DNA. The sample has under 200,000 clones; roughly 82% are singletons.

This TCR derives from a man aged 45 to 65 in good health and CMV-seropositive. The V gene is TRBV7-2, the J gene TRBJ2-3; 11 bases line up with TRBD1. Sequencing was done on a sample of PBMCs. The CDR3 bases are TGTGCCAGCAGCCAAGGGGGACAGGGGGTCGATACGCAGTATTTT. This translates into CASSQGGQGVDTQYF. Filled out from reference TRBV7-2 and TRBJ2-3, the complete variable domain reads GAGVSQSPSNKVTEKGKDVELRCDPISGHTALYWYRQSLGQGLEFLIYFQGNSAPDKSGLPSDRFSAERTGGSVSTLTIQRTQQEDSAVYLCASSQGGQGVDTQYFGPGTRLTVL.